A selection of T cell receptor beta chains follows, all from one sample in a study of beta chain features in type 1 diabetes. The repertoire was sequenced with immunoSEQ multiplex PCR; TCRdb's copy has only in-frame clones and lacks some. The sample records approximately 140,000 clones, roughly 7.2% being singletons. Sequencing was performed on central memory CD4+ T cells from blood. These receptors were taken from a woman aged 30 to 39 in good health. CDR3s include the opening cysteine and the closing phenylalanine or tryptophan. D genes are given only for firm matches.

d_call	v_call	cdr3_aa
TRBD1	TRBV5-1	CASSLGQGISTDTQYF
TRBD1	TRBV12-5	CASGRDRRTYGYTF
TRBD1	TRBV19	CASSTGTGTNEQFF
NA	TRBV2	CASSDQTSQGNEQFF
TRBD2	TRBV6-6	CASRLAGVREQFF
NA	TRBV30	CAWSVLADTEAFF
TRBD1	TRBV7-9	CASSLTGVGFPYF
NA	TRBV5-8	CASSLAYNTGFQPQHF
NA	TRBV6-5	CASTPGKQAGNTIYF
TRBD2	TRBV2	CASSEAVPGLALGETQYF
TRBD2	TRBV7-3	CASSPRTSGSLGPGELFF
TRBD2	TRBV7-3	CASSLTSGMSTDTQYF
NA	TRBV7-9	CASSRSESDTQYF
NA	TRBV11-2	CASTVDNTNTGELFF
TRBD2	TRBV6-5	CASRPGLARVEQFF
TRBD2	TRBV19	CASRTSGRHNEQFF
TRBD1	TRBV5-5	CASSLVRGTGNGYTF
TRBD1	TRBV5-1	CASSNGQGEAWQYF
TRBD2	TRBV7-3	CASSFGLAGDTQYF
TRBD1	TRBV29-1	CSVGPRTGGLNIQYF
TRBD1	TRBV7-2	CASSDSDRVNYGYTF
NA	TRBV19	CASSGLANTDTQYF
TRBD1	TRBV5-4	CASSLDRGTTYEQYF
TRBD2	TRBV6-6	CASSRRGGLTYEQYF
TRBD1	TRBV7-3	CASSRDSGNNEQFF
TRBD1	TRBV23-1	CASSHPRQGVGHEQYF
NA	TRBV21-1	CASSKALPFTVTETQYF
NA	TRBV7-2	CASSLGGPIGETQYF
NA	TRBV19	CASSSGLGDYNEQFF
NA	TRBV9	CASSGHWDQPQHF
NA	TRBV6-6	CASSITGITEAFF
TRBD1	TRBV27	CASGTGLSNYGYTF
TRBD2	TRBV27	CASSPTPGTSGNNEQFF
NA	TRBV28	CASSEGQQPQHF
NA	TRBV9	CASSVSGSNNEQFF
TRBD1	TRBV7-2	CASSRGQGWGYTF
NA	TRBV7-9	CASSSGNHEQYF
NA	TRBV14	CASSQQDGELFF
NA	TRBV5-1	CASSLNTGSITYEQYF
TRBD2	TRBV11-2	CASGLADREQYF
NA	TRBV5-5	CASSLGSFNLYEQYF